A selection of T cell receptor beta chains follows, all from one sample in a study of neurological immune-mediated disorders. A single record per CDR3 protein comes from TCRdb applying MiXCR to the 5' RACE reads. Of fewer than 85,000 distinct CDR3 sequences detected, under 5.5% appear once; the ten largest clones hold over 2%. Material for sequencing was PBMCs. The source is a woman aged 70-85 years with multiple sclerosis. Both conserved end residues are trimmed from each CDR3.

V gene: TRBV18
J gene: TRBJ1-4
CDR3 protein: ASSPTGVEKLF

V gene: TRBV19
J gene: TRBJ1-1
CDR3 protein: ASSPGMNTEAF

V gene: TRBV10-2
J gene: TRBJ2-1
CDR3 protein: ASSKGTSGSDEQF

V gene: TRBV6-2/TRBV6-3
J gene: TRBJ1-1
CDR3 protein: ASRVLGDTEAF

V gene: TRBV6-1
J gene: TRBJ1-2
CDR3 protein: ASSVWIPPLDGYT

V gene: TRBV20-1
J gene: TRBJ1-5
CDR3 protein: SSKPEGGQPQH

V gene: TRBV12-3/TRBV12-4
J gene: TRBJ2-1
CDR3 protein: ASTEGSYNEQF

V gene: TRBV4-2
J gene: TRBJ2-7
CDR3 protein: ASSQEAPPVAGVSYEQY

V gene: TRBV5-1
J gene: TRBJ1-3
CDR3 protein: ASSPGGVGSGNTIY

V gene: TRBV10-3
J gene: TRBJ2-7
CDR3 protein: AIKKSSDSYEQY

V gene: TRBV6-6
J gene: TRBJ1-6
CDR3 protein: ASKDGQSSSYNSPLH

V gene: TRBV5-1
J gene: TRBJ2-6
CDR3 protein: ASSFDSAGANVLT

V gene: TRBV15
J gene: TRBJ1-2
CDR3 protein: ATSRTRTDSSSNYGYT

V gene: TRBV5-1
J gene: TRBJ2-1
CDR3 protein: ASSLEGAGLYNEQF

V gene: TRBV5-1
J gene: TRBJ1-2
CDR3 protein: ASSAGQGRGYT

V gene: TRBV5-1
J gene: TRBJ2-7
CDR3 protein: ASRRLATYEQY

V gene: TRBV29-1
J gene: TRBJ1-1
CDR3 protein: SVSPRGGAGGTEAF

V gene: TRBV6-5
J gene: TRBJ2-7
CDR3 protein: ASSYSYGITYEQY

V gene: TRBV20-1
J gene: TRBJ1-1
CDR3 protein: SARDLGRENTEAF

V gene: TRBV9
J gene: TRBJ1-1
CDR3 protein: ASSVGQGLGTEAF

V gene: TRBV4-3
J gene: TRBJ2-7
CDR3 protein: ASSQVPGGSYEQY

V gene: TRBV6-6
J gene: TRBJ2-6
CDR3 protein: ASSLDSSGANVLT

V gene: TRBV9
J gene: TRBJ2-7
CDR3 protein: ASSVGTGGAYEQY

V gene: TRBV20-1
J gene: TRBJ2-3
CDR3 protein: SARTPSEKGADTQY

V gene: TRBV6-2/TRBV6-3
J gene: TRBJ2-1
CDR3 protein: ASSYRTNEQF

V gene: TRBV4-3
J gene: TRBJ2-6
CDR3 protein: ASTWYASGANVLT

V gene: TRBV3-1
J gene: TRBJ2-7
CDR3 protein: ASSQLAGNYEQY

V gene: TRBV5-1
J gene: TRBJ2-1
CDR3 protein: ASSLVTFGTNEQF

V gene: TRBV5-1
J gene: TRBJ1-2
CDR3 protein: ASSLDREYGYT

V gene: TRBV5-1
J gene: TRBJ2-1
CDR3 protein: ASSRYIGDYNEQF

V gene: TRBV7-9
J gene: TRBJ2-2
CDR3 protein: ASSFAGTNTGELF

V gene: TRBV30
J gene: TRBJ1-1
CDR3 protein: AWRGRGRNTEAF

V gene: TRBV5-1
J gene: TRBJ1-5
CDR3 protein: ASSRDGSKETQN

V gene: TRBV7-7
J gene: TRBJ2-5
CDR3 protein: ASSQTSGWQETQY

V gene: TRBV20-1
J gene: TRBJ2-1
CDR3 protein: SAASGSGYNEQF

V gene: TRBV5-1
J gene: TRBJ2-3
CDR3 protein: ASSLLVTSGTPDTQY

V gene: TRBV7-2
J gene: TRBJ1-1
CDR3 protein: ASSLRGAGGMNTEAF

V gene: TRBV5-5
J gene: TRBJ1-1
CDR3 protein: ASQRHQNTEAF

V gene: TRBV5-1
J gene: TRBJ1-1
CDR3 protein: ASSPRTAPGRNTEAF

V gene: TRBV29-1
J gene: TRBJ1-2
CDR3 protein: SVWGSRERSYGYT

V gene: TRBV7-2
J gene: TRBJ2-3
CDR3 protein: ASSHSRERHTQY

V gene: TRBV20-1
J gene: TRBJ1-2
CDR3 protein: SAYTQGYYGYT

V gene: TRBV18
J gene: TRBJ1-5
CDR3 protein: ASSPQGQNQPQH

V gene: TRBV7-2
J gene: TRBJ1-4
CDR3 protein: ASSKDRLGEKLF

V gene: TRBV5-1
J gene: TRBJ2-5
CDR3 protein: ASSSGEWGGETQY

V gene: TRBV4-3
J gene: TRBJ2-1
CDR3 protein: ASSRARGGRSSYNEQF

V gene: TRBV7-6
J gene: TRBJ2-7
CDR3 protein: ASSLGLAGSKEQY

V gene: TRBV12-3/TRBV12-4
J gene: TRBJ1-5
CDR3 protein: ASSLNGNQGQPQH

V gene: TRBV7-6
J gene: TRBJ2-5
CDR3 protein: ASSQSRGRQETQY

V gene: TRBV12-3/TRBV12-4
J gene: TRBJ2-7
CDR3 protein: ASSLADRPWDEQY

V gene: TRBV21-1
J gene: TRBJ2-2
CDR3 protein: ASSPRGELF

V gene: TRBV12-3/TRBV12-4
J gene: TRBJ2-7
CDR3 protein: ASRRDYHYEQY

V gene: TRBV5-1
J gene: TRBJ2-1
CDR3 protein: ASSFLNGRGDEQF

V gene: TRBV4-1
J gene: TRBJ2-7
CDR3 protein: ASSQVGSGRYEQY

V gene: TRBV5-6
J gene: TRBJ2-1
CDR3 protein: ASSRYRVRGGVFSNEQF